This entry lists 23 T cell receptor beta chains sequenced from one sample in a study of memory CD4+ T cells and cytomegalovirus serostatus. Repertoires were generated with immunoSEQ multiplex PCR, while TCRdb's copy carries only in-frame clones and drops some. The sample shows some 56,000 clones, roughly 82% of them seen only once. The sort gate was single viable CD3+CD4+CD8-CD45RO+ cells for memory CD4+ T cells. Sequencing was carried out using memory CD4+ T cells from blood. These receptors were collected from an adult in good health and CMV-seronegative.

The rearrangement joins TRBV7-9 to TRBJ2-3; D not resolved. Germline values: CDR1 SEHNR, CDR2 FQNEAQ (reference sequence). Trimming pared 1 base from V and 5 bases from J, leaving 4 bases between. The CDR3 covers 12 residues. The CDR3 DNA follows: TGTGCCAGCAGCTTAGAAGGAGATACGCAGTATTTT. It encodes CASSLEGDTQYF.

This clone was recorded a few times. The rearrangement uses TRBV9 and TRBJ1-6, with 9 bases identical to TRBD1. The V gene's germline CDR1 is SGDLS and CDR2 YYNGEE. Losses at the gene ends were 0 bases for V and 7 bases for J; bases not matched to a gene: 5. CDR3 length: 16 residues. The CDR3 bases are TGTGCCAGCAGCGTAGACCTACAGGGGGCCAATTCACCCCTCCACTTT. Translating gives CASSVDLQGANSPLHF.

This chain connects TRBV18 to TRBJ1-2; the D is unclear. The CDR3 sequence is 11 residues long. CDR1 is KGHSH, CDR2 LQKENI, per germline. V shed 3 bases and J shed 8 bases, with 7 bases lying between them. The CDR3 DNA sequence: TGTGCCAGCTCACCGGATAAGGGCTACACCTTC. Amino acids: CASSPDKGYTF.

V usage is TRBV15 and J usage is TRBJ1-5; TRBD1 might be the D (6 bases). Trimming took 3 bases from V and 6 from J, leaving 18 bases between them. Per the germline V gene, CDR1 is LNHNV and CDR2 is YYDKDF (reference sequence). The CDR3 is made up of 16 amino acids. The CDR3 DNA follows: TGTGCCACCAGCAGCCTCAGGGGTCAAGGGGGTCAGCCCCAGCATTTT. It codes for CATSSLRGQGGQPQHF.

The V gene is TRBV4-1, the J gene TRBJ1-3, with 8 bases matching TRBD1. V dropped 1 base and J dropped 6; count of bases not matched to a gene: 2. CDR3 length: 14 amino acids. Germline CDR1 and CDR2: MGHRA and YSYEKL. Here the CDR3 DNA reads TGCGCCAGCAGCCAAGGGACAGGGAAAAACACCATATATTTT. This encodes CASSQGTGKNTIYF.

The V call is TRBV2, the J call TRBJ2-2, with D unclear. V shed 11 bases and J shed 6 bases, with 19 bases lying between them. From germline, CDR1 is SNHLY and CDR2 FYNNEI. The CDR3 contains 14 residues. CDR3 coding DNA: TGTGCCTCTCTCCCCGAAATGGGCGCCGGGGAGCTGTTTTTT. Translated, it gives CASLPEMGAGELFF.

The chain couples TRBV9 to TRBJ2-7; D ambiguous. CDR1 and CDR2 (germline): SGDLS, YYNGEE. Trimming cost V 0 bases and J 1 base, with 11 bases left between them. The CDR3 consists of 15 residues. CDR3 nucleotides: TGTGCCAGCAGCGTAGGGTGGGGTCGATCCTACGAGCAGTACTTC. As protein: CASSVGWGRSYEQYF.

The table lists this clone with a count of one. Its ends do not fully match the called genes, so a read error is possible. The J gene is TRBJ2-7, the V gene TRBV7-8; 8 bases are shared with TRBD1. Germline CDR1 is SGHVS and CDR2 is FQNEAQ. The CDR3 has 11 amino acids. The CDR3 protein is CASSHDRGLNF. CDR3 nucleotide sequence: TGTGCCAGCAGCCACGACAGGGGCTTAAACTTC.

V and J are TRBV15 and TRBJ2-3; 10 nucleotides align to TRBD1. CDR1 is LNHNV and CDR2 is YYDKDF in the germline V gene (reference sequence). The V gene end was trimmed by 3 bases and the J gene end by 2 bases; junction bases not matched to a gene: 2. The CDR3 contains 15 residues. CDR3 nucleotide sequence: TGTGCCACCAGCAGCGGACAGGGGGACACAGATACGCAGTATTTT. This sequence encodes CATSSGQGDTDTQYF.

This rearrangement joins TRBV30 to TRBJ1-2; no clear D gene. This CDR3 comprises 13 residues. V was cut by 1 base and J by 7 bases, with 13 bases left in between. Looked up from germline, CDR1 is GTSNPN and CDR2 is SVGIG (reference sequence). CDR3 protein: CAWSGPTRAGYTF. The CDR3, as DNA: TGTGCCTGGAGTGGCCCGACTAGGGCTGGCTACACCTTC. Combining the CDR3 with reference TRBV30 and TRBJ1-2 gives the whole variable domain SQTIHQWPATLVQPVGSPLSLECTVEGTSNPNLYWYRQAAGRGLQLLFYSVGIGQISSEVPQNLSASRPQDRQFILSSKKLLLSDSGFYLCAWSGPTRAGYTFGSGTRLTVV.

The chain links TRBV27 to TRBJ1-1; possibly TRBD1 for D (6 bases). V was trimmed by 5 bases and J by 0 bases, leaving 16 bases between them. CDR3 length equals 16 residues. Per germline, CDR1 MNHEY and CDR2 SMNVEV (reference sequence). CDR3 residues: CASSQRRGGLNTEAFF. The CDR3 nucleotides read TGTGCCAGCAGTCAAAGGCGGGGGGGGCTGAACACTGAAGCTTTCTTT.

This clone has a single count. This chain links TRBV28 with TRBJ1-5; 7 nucleotides agree with TRBD1. This CDR3 has 13 amino acids. Germline V gives CDR1 MDHEN, CDR2 SYDVKM. The CDR3 DNA is TGTGGCTCCCAAACAGGGGTGGCTCAGCCCCAGCATTTT. Its translation is CGSQTGVAQPQHF.

The sample holds a few counts of this clone. The chain uses TRBV6-1 and TRBJ1-5; tentative D call: TRBD1 (6 bases). The V end lost 1 base, the J end lost 11 bases, and 12 bases lay between the germline ends. This CDR3 has 13 amino acids. Germline loops: CDR1 MNHNS, CDR2 SASEGT. The CDR3 loop is CASSEGGGLAQHF. The CDR3 nucleotides read TGTGCCAGCAGTGAAGGTGGGGGGCTGGCCCAGCATTTT.

This chain connects TRBV5-4 to TRBJ2-5, with 12 bases matching TRBD2. Trimming took 0 bases from V and 5 from J; bases not matched to a gene: 5. This CDR3 is 16 amino acids long. Germline values: CDR1 SGHNT, CDR2 YYREEE (reference sequence). The CDR3: CASSLGRLAGAETQYF. The CDR3 DNA sequence: TGTGCCAGCAGCTTGGGGAGACTAGCGGGGGCGGAGACCCAGTACTTC.

The chain carries TRBV9 and TRBJ2-2, with a tentative D call TRBD2 (6 bases). V lost 4 bases and J 1 base, leaving 14 bases between the germline ends. Germline loops: CDR1 SGDLS, CDR2 YYNGEE. The CDR3 covers 16 residues. The CDR3 sequence is CASSPPGTGNTGELFF. Written as DNA, the CDR3 is TGTGCCAGCAGCCCCCCCGGGACTGGGAACACCGGGGAGCTGTTTTTT.

The CDR3 loop is CATSGSYGYTF. Here the CDR3 DNA reads TGTGCCACTTCGGGCTCCTATGGCTACACCTTC. The V call is TRBV27, the J call TRBJ1-2; no definite D call. The CDR3 sequence is 11 residues long. V was trimmed by 10 bases and J by 4 bases, leaving 10 bases between them. CDR1 and CDR2 from the germline V gene are MNHEY and SMNVEV (reference sequence).

CDR3 in amino acids: CASSLALDRGNQPQHF. The CDR3 coding sequence is TGTGCCAGCAGTTTGGCATTGGACAGGGGAAATCAGCCCCAGCATTTT. This chain uses TRBV28 with TRBJ1-5; 9 bases map to TRBD1. Losses at the gene ends were 3 bases for V and 4 bases for J; bases not matched to a gene: 7. The germline V gene encodes CDR1 MDHEN and CDR2 SYDVKM. The CDR3 extends over 16 amino acids.

The chain is built from TRBV5-4 and TRBJ1-1; TRBD1 is a possible D gene (6 bases). The V gene's germline CDR1 is SGHNT and CDR2 YYREEE (reference sequence). This CDR3 contains 16 residues. Trimming removed 0 bases at V and 4 bases at J, with 16 bases between. The CDR3 nucleotides read TGTGCCAGCAGCTTGGGAGGAGGGGGGCAGGTCACTGAAGCTTTCTTT. It codes for CASSLGGGGQVTEAFF.

The rearrangement uses TRBV10-3 and TRBJ2-7; 12 bases fit TRBD2. The V gene's germline CDR1 is ENHRY and CDR2 SYGVKD. The ends lost 4 bases at V and 3 bases at J; junction bases unmatched: 13. This CDR3 is built from 18 residues. CDR3 in DNA: TGTGCCATCAGTGGCCCCGGGACTAGCGGGCAAAACTACTACGAGCAGTACTTC. Its protein is CAISGPGTSGQNYYEQYF.

The sample holds a few counts of this clone. The J gene is TRBJ2-3, the V gene TRBV14; D may correspond to TRBD1 or TRBD2 (5 bases each). The CDR3 spans 14 residues. V was trimmed by 4 bases and J by 2 bases, leaving 10 bases between them. Per germline, CDR1 SGHDN and CDR2 FVKESK. The CDR3 protein is CASSPLGDTDTQYF. DNA for the CDR3: TGTGCCAGCAGCCCCTTGGGGGACACAGATACGCAGTATTTT.

This chain links TRBV7-2 with TRBJ1-6, with 10 positions matching TRBD1. The CDR3 has 15 residues. V shed 3 bases, J shed 4 bases, and the junction held 0 bases outside the gene matches. In germline, CDR1 is SGHTA, CDR2 FQGNSA. The CDR3 protein is CASSLGQGYNSPLHF. In DNA form, the CDR3 reads TGTGCCAGCAGCTTGGGACAGGGGTATAATTCACCCCTCCACTTT.

This chain connects TRBV9 to TRBJ2-7; TRBD1 aligns across 7 bases. The J segment lost 0 bases and the V segment lost 4 bases, leaving 7 bases of the junction unmatched. Germline CDR1 is SGDLS and CDR2 is YYNGEE. The CDR3 has 15 residues. This CDR3 is CASSKTGTASYEQYF. CDR3 in DNA: TGTGCCAGCAGCAAAACCGGGACAGCCTCCTACGAGCAGTACTTC. Full variable domain (remainder filled in from reference TRBV9 and TRBJ2-7): DSGVTQTPKHLITATGQRVTLRCSPRSGDLSVYWYQQSLDQGLQFLIQYYNGEERAKGNILERFSAQQFPDLHSELNLSSLELGDSALYFCASSKTGTASYEQYFGPGTRLTVT.

The rearrangement links TRBV6-5 to TRBJ1-2; D gene unclear. Between the trimmed V and J ends, which lost 8 bases and 8 bases, there was a span of 12 bases. The CDR3 covers 11 residues. CDR1 and CDR2 from the germline V gene are MNHEY and SVGAGI. CDR3 region: CASPKASGYTF. The DNA of the CDR3 is TGTGCCAGCCCAAAGGCCTCGGGCTACACCTTC.